The 2 T cell receptor beta chains in this list originate from one sample, sequenced in a study of cytomegalovirus exposure and HLA in healthy donors. The PCR employed 60 Vbeta primers together with 13 Jbeta primers. Repertoires were generated with immunoSEQ multiplex PCR, while TCRdb's copy carries only in-frame clones and drops some. The sample has fewer than 200,000 clones; roughly 79% are singletons. Sample: PBMCs. These receptors came from a woman between 45 and 65 years old in good health and CMV-seronegative.

The chain is built from TRBV10-1 and TRBJ2-7; 14 bases agree with TRBD2. After removal of 3 bases from V and 7 bases from J, the junction contained 5 bases not matched to a gene. The length of the CDR3 is 15 residues. CDR1 WNHNN and CDR2 SYGVQD come from the germline V gene (reference sequence). CDR3 protein: CASSDGTSGRGEQYF. The CDR3 DNA sequence: TGCGCCAGCAGTGATGGGACTAGCGGGAGAGGGGAGCAGTACTTC.

The chain employs TRBV20-1 and TRBJ2-3; possible D gene TRBD1, 6 bases. The V gene's germline CDR1 is DFQATT and CDR2 SNEGSKA (reference sequence). The CDR3 length is 11 residues. The V end was cut by 5 bases, the J end by 3 bases, with 6 bases between. The CDR3: CSAGQTDTQYF. The CDR3 nucleotides are TGCAGTGCTGGACAGACAGATACGCAGTATTTT.